A selection of T cell receptor beta chains follows, all from one sample in a study of technical replicates of blood from several donors. Repertoires were generated with immunoSEQ multiplex PCR, while TCRdb's copy carries only in-frame clones and drops some. The sample records 80,000 to 100,000 clones, roughly 96% being singletons. Sequenced input: T cells isolated from PBMCs. Receptors originate from a human donor in good health. Each CDR3 is given with its conserved first and last residue. Each record gives: CDR3 protein, CDR3 DNA, clone size, V gene, J gene, D gene. D genes are given only for firm matches. Only some rows state a clone size, as once, few, many or a class for expanded clones.

CASSRDTKNIQYF	TGCGCCAGCAGCCGGGACACCAAAAACATTCAGTACTTC	.	TRBV5-1	TRBJ2-4	.
CASGYRQGLSGNTIYF	TGTGCTAGTGGTTACCGACAGGGGCTCTCTGGAAACACCATATATTTT	.	TRBV12-5	TRBJ1-3	TRBD1
CASSGTGAYNQPQHF	TGTGCCAGCAGTGGGACAGGGGCCTACAATCAGCCCCAGCATTTT	.	TRBV27	TRBJ1-5	TRBD1
CASSFPALELAGMSSYEQYF	TGTGCCAGCAGCTTTCCGGCCCTCGAATTAGCGGGCATGAGCTCCTACGAGCAGTACTTC	.	TRBV28	TRBJ2-7	TRBD2
CASSDISSIAFF	TGTGCCAGCAGTGATATTAGTAGCATAGCTTTCTTT	.	TRBV25-1	TRBJ1-1	.
CASSIEQPGNTIYF	TGTGCCAGTAGTATAGAACAGCCCGGAAACACCATATATTTT	.	TRBV19	TRBJ1-3	.
CASSLRLAGVETQYF	TGTGCCAGCAGCTTGCGTCTAGCGGGAGTTGAGACCCAGTACTTC	once	TRBV5-4	TRBJ2-5	TRBD2
CASSIRPSGRRGDTQYF	TGTGCCAGTAGTATTAGACCGAGCGGGAGGAGGGGAGATACGCAGTATTTT	.	TRBV19	TRBJ2-3	TRBD2
CASRPGAVSTRTEAFF	TGTGCCAGCAGACCAGGGGCGGTTAGTACGCGCACTGAAGCTTTCTTT	.	TRBV2	TRBJ1-1	.
CASSRGQGAGNTIYF	TGTGCCAGCAGCCGGGGACAGGGAGCGGGAAACACCATATATTTT	.	TRBV4-2	TRBJ1-3	TRBD1
CASSFGISNQPQHF	TGTGCCAGCAGTTTCGGGATTAGCAATCAGCCCCAGCATTTT	.	TRBV28	TRBJ1-5	.
CASSPGGGPAFF	TGTGCCAGCAGCCCTGGGGGGGGCCCGGCTTTCTTT	.	TRBV7-9	TRBJ1-1	.
CASKISGSPYEQYF	TGCGCCAGCAAGATAAGCGGGAGTCCCTACGAGCAGTACTTC	once	TRBV5-1	TRBJ2-7	TRBD2
CASSPGSAQPQHF	TGTGCCAGCAGCCCAGGCAGTGCTCAGCCCCAGCATTTT	.	TRBV7-9	TRBJ1-5	.
CASSKQGFYEQYF	TGTGCCAGCAGCAAACAGGGGTTCTACGAGCAGTACTTC	.	TRBV7-9	TRBJ2-7	TRBD1
CASSEDPDTTNEKLFF	TGTGCCAGCAGTGAAGATCCCGACACGACTAATGAAAAACTGTTTTTT	.	TRBV6-1	TRBJ1-4	.
CASSDRDGAGGVNEQFF	TGTGCCAGCAGTGACCGTGACGGAGCGGGAGGGGTCAATGAGCAGTTCTTC	.	TRBV7-9	TRBJ2-1	TRBD2
CASGLQGSNQPQHF	TGTGCCAGCGGACTACAGGGGAGCAATCAGCCCCAGCATTTT	.	TRBV7-8	TRBJ1-5	TRBD1
CASSSSGALNEKLFF	TGCGCCAGCAGCTCATCAGGGGCGTTAAATGAAAAACTGTTTTTT	.	TRBV5-1	TRBJ1-4	.
CASSGLRDEQFF	TGTGCCAGCAGTGGGTTAAGAGATGAGCAGTTCTTC	.	TRBV2	TRBJ2-1	.
CASSFAGGGNQPQHF	TGTGCCAGCAGTTTTGCGGGTGGGGGCAATCAGCCCCAGCATTTT	.	TRBV28	TRBJ1-5	.
CAWDTRSYEQYF	TGTGCCTGGGACACCCGCTCCTACGAGCAGTACTTC	.	TRBV30	TRBJ2-7	.
CASSLKGTGDQPQHF	TGTGCCAGCAGTCTAAAAGGGACAGGGGATCAGCCCCAGCATTTT	.	TRBV6-1	TRBJ1-5	TRBD1
CASSDGAAGETQYF	TGTGCCAGCAGTGATGGGGCGGCAGGGGAGACCCAGTACTTC	.	TRBV25-1	TRBJ2-5	.
CASTSGRAIGDTQYF	TGTGCCAGCACTAGCGGGAGGGCCATCGGTGATACGCAGTATTTT	.	TRBV13	TRBJ2-3	TRBD2
CASSRSHEQYF	TGTGCCAGCAGCCGAAGCCACGAGCAGTACTTC	.	TRBV28	TRBJ2-7	.
CATTLPGRTTYEQYF	TGTGCCACCACCCTCCCGGGACGGACTACCTACGAGCAGTACTTC	.	TRBV5-4	TRBJ2-7	.
CASSQVWNTEAFF	TGTGCCAGCAGCCAGGTATGGAACACTGAAGCTTTCTTT	.	TRBV28	TRBJ1-1	.
CASGQGYTF	TGTGCCAGCGGACAAGGCTACACCTTC	.	TRBV19	TRBJ1-2	.
CASRDSRFTGELFF	TGTGCCAGCAGGGACAGTAGATTTACCGGGGAGCTGTTTTTT	.	TRBV6-1	TRBJ2-2	.
CASSLARVAGITF	TGTGCCAGCAGCTTGGCCAGGGTGGCAGGGATCACCTTC	once	TRBV5-4	TRBJ1-2	.
CASLDPGQSNEQYF	TGTGCCAGTCTGGACCCCGGACAGAGCAACGAGCAGTACTTC	.	TRBV19	TRBJ2-7	.
CASSQESLGNTIYF	TGCGCCAGCAGCCAAGAATCGTTAGGAAACACCATATATTTT	.	TRBV4-1	TRBJ1-3	.
CASSSRGGNEQYF	TGTGCCAGCAGCTCCCGGGGGGGGAACGAGCAGTACTTC	.	TRBV7-6	TRBJ2-7	TRBD2
CASSYASERKNIQYF	TGTGCCAGCAGTTACGCTAGCGAACGAAAAAACATTCAGTACTTC	.	TRBV6-5	TRBJ2-4	.
CASRLGGGGTDTQYF	TGTGCCAGCAGATTGGGGGGCGGGGGCACAGATACGCAGTATTTT	once	TRBV5-5	TRBJ2-3	.
CASSGRTTDTQYF	TGTGCCAGCAGCGGGAGAACCACAGATACGCAGTATTTT	.	TRBV6-5	TRBJ2-3	.
CASLPPVGLADEQYF	TGTGCCAGCCTCCCACCTGTAGGACTAGCAGATGAGCAGTACTTC	.	TRBV28	TRBJ2-7	TRBD2
CASSPPDRGPYGYTF	TGTGCCAGCAGCCCACCCGACAGGGGTCCCTATGGCTACACCTTC	.	TRBV7-2	TRBJ1-2	TRBD1
CATSRDQGAGHTDTQYF	TGTGCCACCAGCAGAGATCAGGGGGCCGGACACACAGATACGCAGTATTTT	.	TRBV15	TRBJ2-3	TRBD1
CASSRGQAGGEQYF	TGTGCCAGCAGCAGAGGACAGGCCGGTGGCGAGCAGTACTTC	.	TRBV6-5	TRBJ2-7	TRBD1
CASSFFSGGARNEQFF	TGTGCCAGCAGCTTCTTTAGCGGGGGGGCCCGCAATGAGCAGTTCTTC	.	TRBV7-2	TRBJ2-1	TRBD2
CASSPSGGEETQYF	TGTGCCAGCAGCCCAAGCGGGGGGGAAGAGACCCAGTACTTC	once	TRBV7-3	TRBJ2-5	TRBD2
CASSLETTGYYEQYF	TGTGCCAGCAGCTTGGAGACAACAGGATACTACGAGCAGTACTTC	.	TRBV5-5	TRBJ2-7	.
CASSFYRDRGLGQPQHF	TGTGCCAGCAGCTTTTACCGGGACAGGGGGCTGGGTCAGCCCCAGCATTTT	.	TRBV5-6	TRBJ1-5	TRBD1
CASSFLAPPPGQGLGGPAGDTQYF	TGTGCCAGCAGTTTTTTAGCCCCGCCCCCGGGACAGGGGCTGGGGGGGCCAGCTGGAGATACGCAGTATTTT	.	TRBV28	TRBJ2-3	TRBD1
CAWSGGRQGNTF	TGTGCCTGGAGTGGGGGGCGGCAGGGGAACACCTTC	.	TRBV30	TRBJ1-2	.
CASSRGTGVEQYF	TGTGCCAGCAGCCGCGGGACAGGGGTCGAGCAGTACTTC	.	TRBV7-9	TRBJ2-7	TRBD1
CASSPGTSGPTYEQYF	TGTGCCAGCAGCCCAGGGACTAGCGGGCCGACCTACGAGCAGTACTTC	.	TRBV5-4	TRBJ2-7	TRBD2
CASSFPNLWGGDTGELFF	TGTGCCAGCAGCTTCCCAAATCTATGGGGGGGGGACACCGGGGAGCTGTTTTTT	.	TRBV11-2	TRBJ2-2	TRBD2
CASSLGLTYEQYF	TGTGCCAGCAGTCTTGGACTCACCTACGAGCAGTACTTC	.	TRBV11-1	TRBJ2-7	.